The 24 T cell receptor beta chains given below trace back to one sample, sequenced in a study of cytomegalovirus exposure and HLA in healthy donors. 13 Jbeta primers and 60 Vbeta primers were used for the PCR. Libraries were prepared by immunoSEQ multiplex PCR; TCRdb keeps only in-frame clonotypes and omits some of them. The table lists about 160,000 clones. Sequencing used PBMCs. The receptors were gathered from a man aged 30 to 39 in good health and CMV-seronegative.

V usage is TRBV6-4 and J usage is TRBJ2-1; 9 bases line up with TRBD2. This CDR3 comprises 16 residues. Germline V gene data show CDR1 as MRHNA and CDR2 as SNTAGT. With V trimmed by 3 bases and J by 5 bases, 8 bases remained unmatched. CDR3 sequence (DNA): TGTGCCAGCAGTGAGTTTAGCGGGAGAAGTGACAATGAGCAGTTCTTC. It codes for CASSEFSGRSDNEQFF.

This rearrangement joins TRBV30 to TRBJ1-5, with D maybe TRBD1 (5 bases). Germline V CDR1 and CDR2: GTSNPN, SVGIG (reference sequence). The CDR3 consists of 17 residues. Trimming pared 0 bases from V and 0 bases from J, leaving 15 bases between. The CDR3: CAWSVMGGTVSNQPQHF. CDR3 nucleotides: TGTGCCTGGAGTGTCATGGGGGGAACCGTTAGCAATCAGCCCCAGCATTTT.

Comment on this clone: This sample also contains other DNA sequences that code for the same CDR3. V is TRBV5-4 and J is TRBJ1-1; 9 bases map to TRBD1. Germline V gives CDR1 SGHNT, CDR2 YYREEE (reference sequence). The CDR3 loop spans 16 amino acids. V was pared by 4 bases and J by 1 base, with 8 bases of the junction left unmatched. For the CDR3, the DNA is TGTGCCAGCAGCCCTGGGGGGGGACAGGGGAACACTGAAGCTTTCTTT. It encodes CASSPGGGQGNTEAFF. Variable domain in full (rest from reference TRBV5-4 and TRBJ1-1): ETGVTQSPTHLIKTRGQQVTLRCSSQSGHNTVSWYQQALGQGPQFIFQYYREEENGRGNFPPRFSGLQFPNYSSELNVNALELDDSALYLCASSPGGGQGNTEAFFGQGTRLTVV.

The chain has TRBV4-2 and TRBJ2-2; unclear D gene. The germline gives CDR1 LGHNA, CDR2 YNFKEQ. V dropped 3 bases and J dropped 7 bases, with 18 bases sitting between them. CDR3 size: 16 residues. The CDR3 DNA is TGTGCCAGCAGCCAGCCGAGTGTCCTAGTTGGCGGGGAGCTGTTTTTT. This codes for CASSQPSVLVGGELFF.

Remarks on this clone: This same CDR3 is encoded by further DNA sequences in the sample. The CDR3 nucleotides are TGCAGCGTACGGGACTCTAACACCGGGGAGCTGTTTTTT. Its translation is CSVRDSNTGELFF. The chain combines TRBV29-1 with TRBJ2-2, with D perhaps TRBD2 (6 bases). This CDR3 is built from 13 residues. The V end was cut by 6 bases, the J end by 2 bases, with 10 bases between. CDR1 and CDR2 (germline): SQVTM, ANQGSEA.

The rearrangement joins TRBV18 to TRBJ2-5; D may be TRBD1 (5 bases). The length of the CDR3 is 13 residues. V was shortened by 8 bases and J by 2 bases, with 12 bases between the two germline ends. In germline, CDR1 is KGHSH, CDR2 LQKENI. CDR3 protein: CASTTENQETQYF. CDR3 coding DNA: TGTGCCAGCACGACAGAGAATCAAGAGACCCAGTACTTC.

The gene calls are TRBV11-2 and TRBJ1-1; tentatively, D is TRBD1 (5 bases). The CDR3 is 14 residues long. CDR1 SGHAT and CDR2 FQNNGV come from the germline V gene. The ends were cut back, 4 bases at V and 3 bases at J, with 12 bases in the middle. Here the CDR3 reads CASSYTQGDTEAFF. The CDR3 DNA follows: TGTGCCAGCAGCTACACGCAGGGTGACACTGAAGCTTTCTTT.

The chain is built from TRBV7-8 and TRBJ2-7, with 8 bases fitting TRBD2. Trimming removed 5 bases from V and 6 bases from J; junction bases left unmatched: 3. CDR3 length equals 12 residues. Germline CDR1 SGHVS, CDR2 FQNEAQ. CDR3 sequence: CASSRLATEQYF. CDR3 nucleotides: TGTGCCAGCAGCAGACTAGCGACCGAGCAGTACTTC.

The chain links TRBV28 to TRBJ2-3, with TRBD2 as a possible D gene (5 bases). Trimming cost V 5 bases and J 0 bases, with 18 bases left between them. CDR1 MDHEN and CDR2 SYDVKM come from the germline V gene. This CDR3 contains 17 residues. The CDR3 loop is CASSMLPSGTSTDTQYF. DNA of the CDR3: TGTGCCAGCAGTATGCTCCCGAGCGGAACTAGCACAGATACGCAGTATTTT.

The chain uses TRBV2 and TRBJ2-5, with TRBD1 matching 8 bases. This CDR3 is 15 amino acids long. V gave up 2 bases and J gave up 7 bases; unmatched junction bases: 9. The V gene's germline CDR1 is SNHLY and CDR2 FYNNEI. DNA of the CDR3: TGTGCCAGCAGTGAACTAGGGACAGGAGTCGCGACCCAGTACTTC. Its protein product is CASSELGTGVATQYF.

The chain links TRBV14 to TRBJ2-7, with D possibly matching TRBD1 (6 bases). Germline V CDR1 and CDR2: SGHDN, FVKESK. The CDR3 runs 14 residues. V lost 6 bases to trimming and J lost 5 bases, with 17 bases between them. CDR3 loop: CASSKTGKVDEQYF. Written as DNA, the CDR3 is TGTGCCAGCAGTAAAACAGGGAAGGTCGACGAGCAGTACTTC.

Comments on this clone: The same CDR3 can be traced to other DNA sequences in this sample. This sequence joins TRBV29-1 and TRBJ2-3, with D perhaps TRBD2 (6 bases). The CDR3 length is 12 residues. Trimming cost V 4 bases and J 4 bases, with 9 bases left between them. Germline assignment: CDR1 SQVTM and CDR2 ANQGSEA. The CDR3, as DNA: TGCAGCGTTGGGGGGGAGGCAGATACGCAGTATTTT. Residues: CSVGGEADTQYF.

The rearrangement links TRBV5-8 to TRBJ2-7; D may be TRBD2 (6 bases). Germline CDR1 and CDR2: SGHTS and YDEGEE. With 1 base removed from V and 3 bases from J, the gap between germline ends came to 11 bases. The CDR3 sequence is 14 residues long. The DNA for the CDR3 is TGTGCCAGCAGCTTGATTAGCGGATACTACGAGCAGTACTTC. This codes for CASSLISGYYEQYF.

V gene TRBV9 combines with J gene TRBJ2-3; maybe TRBD1 (7 bases). This CDR3 is built from 15 residues. Looked up from germline, CDR1 is SGDLS and CDR2 is YYNGEE. The V end lost 4 bases, the J end lost 2 bases, and 14 bases lay between the germline ends. The CDR3 bases are TGTGCCAGCAGCCTACGACAGGGACTCACAGATACGCAGTATTTT. Protein: CASSLRQGLTDTQYF.

The V call is TRBV7-9, the J call TRBJ1-2, with D perhaps TRBD1 (6 bases). The CDR3 contains 13 residues. The V and J ends lost 4 bases and 7 bases respectively, with 13 bases between them. From germline, CDR1 is SEHNR and CDR2 FQNEAQ (reference sequence). CDR3 loop: CASSSYTGFGYTF. CDR3 bases: TGTGCCAGCAGCTCTTATACAGGGTTTGGCTACACCTTC.

The gene calls are TRBV7-9 and TRBJ1-1, with D possibly matching TRBD1 (5 bases). The germline gives CDR1 SEHNR, CDR2 FQNEAQ (reference sequence). The CDR3 runs 17 residues. With 1 base removed from V and 0 bases from J, the gap between germline ends came to 15 bases. The CDR3 spells CASSLVPTALLNTEAFF. CDR3 in DNA: TGTGCCAGCAGCTTAGTTCCGACAGCCCTGCTGAACACTGAAGCTTTCTTT.

The rearrangement links TRBV19 to TRBJ2-1; the D gene is possibly TRBD2 (5 bases). The germline V and J ends were trimmed by 6 bases and 0 bases, with 15 bases remaining between them. This CDR3 comprises 16 residues. CDR1 and CDR2 from the germline V gene are LNHDA and SQIVND (reference sequence). The CDR3 DNA is TGTGCCAGTAGCCGGGTCGGTGGGAGCTCCTACAATGAGCAGTTCTTC. Its protein product is CASSRVGGSSYNEQFF.

The chain has TRBV13 and TRBJ1-3; D is unclear. Between the trimmed V and J ends, which lost 2 bases and 0 bases, there was a span of 5 bases. The germline V gene has CDR1 PRHDT and CDR2 FYEKMQ (reference sequence). The CDR3 extends over 14 amino acids. The DNA of the CDR3 is TGTGCCAGCAGCTTATCTCTCTCTGGAAACACCATATATTTT. It codes for CASSLSLSGNTIYF.

The gene calls are TRBV9 and TRBJ2-1; possible D gene TRBD2, 7 bases. Germline V gene data show CDR1 as SGDLS and CDR2 as YYNGEE. V was clipped by 3 bases and J by 0 bases, with 16 bases between them. The CDR3 spans 17 residues. Written as DNA, the CDR3 is TGTGCCAGCAGCGAGGGGGGGCTTATGAGCTCCTACAATGAGCAGTTCTTC. This translates into CASSEGGLMSSYNEQFF.

The chain is built from TRBV7-7 and TRBJ1-4, with D hard to call. The CDR3 loop spans 14 amino acids. The V gene's germline CDR1 is SSHAT and CDR2 FNYEAQ (reference sequence). With 1 base removed from V and 8 bases from J, the gap between germline ends came to 11 bases. The CDR3: CASSLVRGFEKLFF. DNA of the CDR3: TGTGCCAGCAGCTTAGTTCGGGGATTCGAAAAACTGTTTTTT.

The gene calls are TRBV6-5 and TRBJ2-7; 8 nucleotides match TRBD1. The J segment lost 2 bases and the V segment lost 6 bases, leaving 9 bases of the junction unmatched. Germline-derived CDR1 and CDR2 are MNHEY and SVGAGI. The CDR3 has 15 residues. The CDR3 reads CASSLRTGRTYEQYF. As DNA, the CDR3 is TGTGCCAGCAGCCTCCGGACAGGGAGAACCTACGAGCAGTACTTC.

V usage is TRBV28 and J usage is TRBJ2-2; 11 bases are shared with TRBD2. Germline-derived CDR1 and CDR2 are MDHEN and SYDVKM. The CDR3 runs to 18 residues. After removal of 1 base from V and 1 base from J, the junction contained 5 bases not matched to a gene. CDR3: CASSLSSGTSGNTGELFF. CDR3 in DNA: TGTGCCAGCAGTTTATCTTCCGGGACTAGCGGGAACACCGGGGAGCTGTTTTTT.

The gene calls are TRBV9 and TRBJ2-3, with 8 bases that match TRBD2. Germline-derived CDR1 and CDR2 are SGDLS and YYNGEE. V trimming: 0 bases; J trimming: 0 bases; junction bases outside the gene matches: 3. This CDR3 region has 16 residues. For the CDR3, the DNA is TGTGCCAGCAGCGTAGCGGGAGGGATGAGCACAGATACGCAGTATTTT. Its protein product is CASSVAGGMSTDTQYF. Drawing the rest from reference TRBV9 and TRBJ2-3, the complete variable domain is DSGVTQTPKHLITATGQRVTLRCSPRSGDLSVYWYQQSLDQGLQFLIQYYNGEERAKGNILERFSAQQFPDLHSELNLSSLELGDSALYFCASSVAGGMSTDTQYFGPGTRLTVL.

The rearrangement joins TRBV9 to TRBJ1-3, with 8 positions matching TRBD1. J lost 9 bases, V lost 0 bases, and 17 bases had no gene match. The CDR3 is 18 amino acids. Germline CDR1 SGDLS, CDR2 YYNGEE. The CDR3 coding sequence is TGTGCCAGCAGCGTAGCTCCGACTCGACAGGGGATTCAGGGCACCATATATTTT. It specifies CASSVAPTRQGIQGTIYF.